Included here is one T cell receptor beta chain sequence, with context. Profiled with immunoSEQ multiplex PCR; TCRdb holds only in-frame clones, not every one. This sample yields about 340,000 clones, of which 70% to 90% are seen a single time; roughly 4.2% belongs to the top ten. Losses at the gene ends were 4 bases for V and 7 bases for J; bases not matched to a gene: 8. Per germline, CDR1 SGHDT and CDR2 YYEEEE. This CDR3 has 14 amino acids. These data are taken from a study of blood T cell repertoires in COVID-19. Study background: PBMCs, B-cell-depleted T cells, or T cells provided the cDNA or gDNA that made up the material.

This sequence was found in a woman aged 40-49 years with acute COVID-19. The rearrangement uses TRBV5-6 and TRBJ2-3, with TRBD1 matching 8 bases. The material sequenced was PBMCs or T cells enriched from blood (not recorded which). The CDR3 loop reads CASSRTGQGNTQYF. The CDR3 nucleotides read TGTGCCAGCAGCAGGACTGGACAGGGTAATACGCAGTATTTT.